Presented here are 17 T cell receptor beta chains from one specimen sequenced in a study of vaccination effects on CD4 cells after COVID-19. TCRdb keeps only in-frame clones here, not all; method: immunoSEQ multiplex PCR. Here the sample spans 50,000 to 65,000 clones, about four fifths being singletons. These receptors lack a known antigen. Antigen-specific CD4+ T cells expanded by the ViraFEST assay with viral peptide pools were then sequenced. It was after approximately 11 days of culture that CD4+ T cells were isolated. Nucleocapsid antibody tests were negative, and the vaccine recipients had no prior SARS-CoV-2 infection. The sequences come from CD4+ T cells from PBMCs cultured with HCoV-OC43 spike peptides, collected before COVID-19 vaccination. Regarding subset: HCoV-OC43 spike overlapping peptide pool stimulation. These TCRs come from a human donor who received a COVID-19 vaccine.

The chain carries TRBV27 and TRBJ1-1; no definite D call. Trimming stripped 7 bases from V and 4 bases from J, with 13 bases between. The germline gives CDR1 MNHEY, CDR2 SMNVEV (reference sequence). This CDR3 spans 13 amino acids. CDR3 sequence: CASKNWLGTEAFF. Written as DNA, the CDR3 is TGTGCCAGCAAAAACTGGTTGGGCACTGAAGCTTTCTTT.

The CDR3 nucleotides read TGCGCCAGCAGCCACCGGGGTTTGAACACTGAAGCTTTCTTT. Amino acids: CASSHRGLNTEAFF. This chain connects TRBV4-1 to TRBJ1-1; no clear D. Germline V gene lookup returns CDR1 MGHRA and CDR2 YSYEKL. Trimming removed 3 bases from V and 0 bases from J, with 8 bases in between. The length of the CDR3 is 14 residues.

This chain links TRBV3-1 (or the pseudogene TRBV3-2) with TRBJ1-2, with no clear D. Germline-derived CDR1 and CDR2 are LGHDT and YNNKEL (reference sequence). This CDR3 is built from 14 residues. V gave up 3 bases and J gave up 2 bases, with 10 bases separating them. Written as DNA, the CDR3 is TGTGCCAGCAGCCAGTCGGCGGGCAACTATGGCTACACCTTC. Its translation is CASSQSAGNYGYTF.

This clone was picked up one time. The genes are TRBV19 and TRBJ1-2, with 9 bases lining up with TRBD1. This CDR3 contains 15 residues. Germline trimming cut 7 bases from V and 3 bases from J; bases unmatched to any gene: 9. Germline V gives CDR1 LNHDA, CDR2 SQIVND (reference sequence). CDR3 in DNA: TGTGCCAGTAAGGCGCCGGACAGGGGATACTATGGCTACACCTTC. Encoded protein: CASKAPDRGYYGYTF.

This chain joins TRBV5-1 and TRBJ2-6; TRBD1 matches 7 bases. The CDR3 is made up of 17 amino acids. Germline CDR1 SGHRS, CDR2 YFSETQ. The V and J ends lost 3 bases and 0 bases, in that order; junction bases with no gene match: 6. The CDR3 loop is CASSYRGASSGANVLTF. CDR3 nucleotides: TGCGCCAGCAGCTACAGGGGAGCGAGCTCTGGGGCCAACGTCCTGACTTTC.

This chain's CDR3 is CASSSRTGKNEKLFF. CDR3 in DNA: TGTGCCAGCAGTTCCCGGACAGGGAAGAATGAAAAACTGTTTTTT. This chain links TRBV27 with TRBJ1-4, with 8 bases fitting TRBD1. The germline gives CDR1 MNHEY, CDR2 SMNVEV (reference sequence). V lost 4 bases, J lost 5 bases, and 6 bases stayed unmatched. The CDR3 has 15 residues.

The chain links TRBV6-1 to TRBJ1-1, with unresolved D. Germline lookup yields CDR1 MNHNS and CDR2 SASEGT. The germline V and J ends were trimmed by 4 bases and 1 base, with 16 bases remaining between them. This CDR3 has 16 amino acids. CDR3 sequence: CASSVWQSGENTEAFF. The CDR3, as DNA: TGTGCCAGCAGTGTTTGGCAGTCCGGGGAGAACACTGAAGCTTTCTTT.

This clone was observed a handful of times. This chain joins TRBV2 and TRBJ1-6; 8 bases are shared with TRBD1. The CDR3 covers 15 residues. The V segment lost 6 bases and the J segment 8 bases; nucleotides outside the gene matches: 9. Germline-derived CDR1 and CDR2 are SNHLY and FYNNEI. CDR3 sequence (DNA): TGTGCCAGCAGCGGCTGGGGACAGGCTGATTCACCCCTCCACTTT. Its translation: CASSGWGQADSPLHF.

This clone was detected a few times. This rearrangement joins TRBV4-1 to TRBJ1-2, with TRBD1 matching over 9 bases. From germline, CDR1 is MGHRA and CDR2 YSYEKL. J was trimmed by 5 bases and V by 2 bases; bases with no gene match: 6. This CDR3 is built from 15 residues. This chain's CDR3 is CASSQTTGGRYGYTF. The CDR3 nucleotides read TGCGCCAGCAGCCAAACTACAGGGGGCAGGTATGGCTACACCTTC.

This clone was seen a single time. CDR3: CASSFLAKYSNQPQHF. The CDR3 DNA follows: TGTGCCAGCAGTTTTCTGGCGAAATATAGCAATCAGCCCCAGCATTTT. This chain joins TRBV28 and TRBJ1-5; D is ambiguous. This CDR3 has 16 amino acids. From germline, CDR1 is MDHEN and CDR2 SYDVKM. V was clipped by 3 bases and J by 0 bases, with 12 bases between them.

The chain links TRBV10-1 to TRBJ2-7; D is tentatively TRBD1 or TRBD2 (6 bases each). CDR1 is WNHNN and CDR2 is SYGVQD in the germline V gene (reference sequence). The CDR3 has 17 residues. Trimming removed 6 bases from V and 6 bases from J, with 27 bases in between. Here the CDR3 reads CASRAGTSRLLPGEQYV. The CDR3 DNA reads TGCGCCAGCAGGGCGGGGACATCGAGGCTCCTTCCTGGCGAGCAGTACGTC.

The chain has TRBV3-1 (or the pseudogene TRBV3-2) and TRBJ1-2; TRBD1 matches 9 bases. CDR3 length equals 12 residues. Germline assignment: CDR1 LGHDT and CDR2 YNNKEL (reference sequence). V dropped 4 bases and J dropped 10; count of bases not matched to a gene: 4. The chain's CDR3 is CASSRSQGAYTF. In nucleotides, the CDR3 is TGTGCCAGCAGCCGCTCACAGGGGGCCTACACCTTC.

CDR3 sequence reads: CASSQGLATGELFF. The CDR3 region has the DNA TGTGCCAGCAGCCAAGGACTAGCCACCGGGGAGCTGTTTTTT. The chain carries TRBV4-2 and TRBJ2-2, with TRBD2 matching 7 bases. The germline CDR1 and CDR2 sequences are LGHNA and YNFKEQ. Losses at the gene ends were 1 base for V and 4 bases for J; bases not matched to a gene: 0. CDR3 length: 14 residues.

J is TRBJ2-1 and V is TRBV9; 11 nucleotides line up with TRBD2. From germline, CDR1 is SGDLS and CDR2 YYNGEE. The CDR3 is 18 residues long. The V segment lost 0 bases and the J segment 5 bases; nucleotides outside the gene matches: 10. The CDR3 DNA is TGTGCCAGCAGCGTAGCGGGACTAGCGGACCCACCCCACAATGAGCAGTTCTTC. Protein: CASSVAGLADPPHNEQFF. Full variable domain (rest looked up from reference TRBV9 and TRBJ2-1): DSGVTQTPKHLITATGQRVTLRCSPRSGDLSVYWYQQSLDQGLQFLIQYYNGEERAKGNILERFSAQQFPDLHSELNLSSLELGDSALYFCASSVAGLADPPHNEQFFGPGTRLTVL.

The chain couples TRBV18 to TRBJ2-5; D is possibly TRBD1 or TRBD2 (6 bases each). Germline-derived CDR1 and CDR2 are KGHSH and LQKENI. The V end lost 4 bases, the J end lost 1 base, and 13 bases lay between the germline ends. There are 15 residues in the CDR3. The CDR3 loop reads CASSRGANPQETQYF. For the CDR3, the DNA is TGTGCCAGCTCACGGGGGGCGAACCCCCAAGAGACCCAGTACTTC.

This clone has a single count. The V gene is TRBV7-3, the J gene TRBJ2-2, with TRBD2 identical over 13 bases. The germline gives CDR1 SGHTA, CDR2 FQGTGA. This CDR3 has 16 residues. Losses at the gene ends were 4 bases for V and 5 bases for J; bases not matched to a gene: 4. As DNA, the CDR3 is TGTGCCAGCAGCTCCCGGACTAGCGGGGGTACCGGGGAGCTGTTTTTT. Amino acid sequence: CASSSRTSGGTGELFF.

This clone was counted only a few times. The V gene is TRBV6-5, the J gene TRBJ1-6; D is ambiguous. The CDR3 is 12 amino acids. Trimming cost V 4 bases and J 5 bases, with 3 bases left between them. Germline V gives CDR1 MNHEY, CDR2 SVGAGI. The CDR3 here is CASSFHNSPLHF. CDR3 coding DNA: TGTGCCAGCAGTTTCCATAATTCACCCCTCCACTTT.